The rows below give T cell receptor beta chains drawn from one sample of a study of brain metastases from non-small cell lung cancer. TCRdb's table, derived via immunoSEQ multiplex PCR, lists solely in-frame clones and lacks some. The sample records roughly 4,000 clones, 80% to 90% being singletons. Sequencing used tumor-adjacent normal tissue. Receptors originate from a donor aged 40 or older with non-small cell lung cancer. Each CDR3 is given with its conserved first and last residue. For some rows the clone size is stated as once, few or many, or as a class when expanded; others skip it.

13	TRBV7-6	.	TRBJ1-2	CASSLGGIDGYTF
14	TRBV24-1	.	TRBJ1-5	CATSGDREAQPQHF
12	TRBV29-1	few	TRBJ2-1	CSVESSSSEQFF
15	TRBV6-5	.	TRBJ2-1	CASSPGQGWYNEQFF
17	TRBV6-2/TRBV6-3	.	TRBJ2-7	CASSLLSIPGGPGEQYF
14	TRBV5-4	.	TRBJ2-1	CASSLTSGTNEQFF
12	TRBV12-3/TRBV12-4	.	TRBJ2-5	CASSLVQETQYF
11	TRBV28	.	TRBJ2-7	CASSSTDEQYF
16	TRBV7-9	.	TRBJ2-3	CASSPTSGASTDTQYF
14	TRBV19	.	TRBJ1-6	CATRGGQGNSPLHF
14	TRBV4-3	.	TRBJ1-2	CASSRTGGADGYTF
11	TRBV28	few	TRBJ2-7	CASSSYYEQYF